The 7 T cell receptor beta chains below all came from one sample that was sequenced in a study of OX40 agonist ivuxolimab in advanced cancers. Clones were read by immunoSEQ multiplex PCR, and TCRdb kept only the in-frame ones, dropping some. The table includes around 30,000 clones, 65% to 75% detected once. The sequences come from CD4+ or CD8+ T cells sorted from blood, collected in a trial of the OX40 agonist ivuxolimab. The source is an adult with an advanced solid tumor such as melanoma, head and neck, liver or kidney cancer.

CDR3 DNA: TGTGCCAGCAGCCAAGATGTTCAAACGAGCCCCGGTGGCTACACCTTC. This codes for CASSQDVQTSPGGYTF. The genes are TRBV4-2 and TRBJ1-2; D gene unclear. Germline CDR1 is LGHNA and CDR2 is YNFKEQ. Trimming shortened V by 0 bases and J by 7 bases, and 18 bases separated the two germline ends. This CDR3 has 16 residues.

In regard to this clone: A junction end diverges from the germline sequence, so it may reflect a read error. Distinct nucleotide sequences in the sample also encode this CDR3. The chain is built from TRBV5-6 and TRBJ2-5; maybe TRBD1 (7 bases). Germline CDR1 reads SGHDT; CDR2 reads YYEEEE. The CDR3 covers 14 residues. This CDR3 reads CASSSQGGRETQYF. CDR3 DNA sequence: TGTGCTAGCAGCTCCCAGGGGGGCCGGGAGACCCAGTACTTC.

The V call is TRBV4-1, the J call TRBJ2-2, with D hard to call. The CDR3 is 16 amino acids. Trimming took off 0 bases at V and 1 base at J, with 9 bases between the two ends. Germline V gives CDR1 MGHRA, CDR2 YSYEKL. The CDR3 loop reads CASSQDLDGNTGELFF. The DNA of the CDR3 is TGCGCCAGCAGCCAAGATCTGGACGGGAACACCGGGGAGCTGTTTTTT.

This clone was observed a few times. CDR3 DNA sequence: TGTGCCAGCAGCAAGGTAGGGGGCCGGTACGAGCAGTACTTC. This encodes CASSKVGGRYEQYF. The chain is built from TRBV5-8 and TRBJ2-7; TRBD1 matches 7 bases. J gave up 4 bases and V 4 bases, and 8 bases lay outside the gene matches. The CDR3 is 14 residues long. Germline lookup yields CDR1 SGHTS and CDR2 YDEGEE.

The genes are TRBV10-3 and TRBJ2-3; a weak D match, TRBD2 (6 bases). Looked up from germline, CDR1 is ENHRY and CDR2 is SYGVKD. Trimming removed 6 bases at V and 3 bases at J, with 7 bases between. The CDR3 sequence is 12 residues long. The CDR3 spells CAISGGTDTQYF. The CDR3 region has the DNA TGTGCCATCAGCGGGGGAACAGATACGCAGTATTTT.

This clone was recorded a few times. The V call is TRBV7-9, the J call TRBJ2-7; D might be TRBD1 (8 bases). The V end was cut by 5 bases, the J end by 5 bases, with 13 bases between. Germline values: CDR1 SEHNR, CDR2 FQNEAQ (reference sequence). This CDR3 region has 13 residues. The CDR3 bases are TGTGCCAGCAGCCCAACAGGGGGGGACGAGCAGTACTTC. It encodes CASSPTGGDEQYF.

V and J are TRBV7-2 and TRBJ2-7, with D maybe TRBD1 (6 bases). The V gene lost 5 bases and the J gene lost 6 bases, with 17 bases spanning the gap. The CDR3 totals 14 residues. The germline V gene has CDR1 SGHTA and CDR2 FQGNSA. CDR3 region: CASSPQLRGGEQYF. The CDR3 DNA follows: TGTGCCAGCAGCCCTCAGCTCAGGGGTGGCGAGCAGTACTTC.